Below are 10 T cell receptor beta chains sequenced from a single sample in a study of glioma-infiltrating T cells. TCR alpha and beta CDR3 regions were amplified from RNA using iRepertoire nested multiplex PCR. TCRdb re-analysed the multiplex PCR reads in MiXCR, keeping a single row per CDR3 protein. The table lists some 90,000 distinct CDR3 sequences, about 37% of them singletons. The sequencing input was glioma tissue, nonneoplastic brain tissue, or PBMCs (not recorded which). The receptors come from a human donor with low-grade glioma or glioblastoma, undergoing nonglioma brain surgery, or in good health (not recorded which).

This clonotype was detected ten times or more. The chain carries TRBV24-1 and TRBJ2-3; D is ambiguous. The CDR3 runs to 15 residues. The V end was cut by 3 bases, the J end by 6 bases, with 15 bases between. Germline-derived CDR1 and CDR2 are KGHDR and SFDVKD. The CDR3 reads CATSDAARMVDTQYF. CDR3 sequence (DNA): TGTGCCACCAGTGATGCTGCAAGGATGGTGGATACGCAGTATTTT.

This clonotype was counted many times. This sequence joins TRBV12-3 or TRBV12-4 and TRBJ2-1, with 11 bases aligning to TRBD1. The CDR3 is made up of 17 amino acids. The J segment lost 7 bases and the V segment lost 3 bases, leaving 11 bases of the junction unmatched. The CDR3: CASSFRGGQGAGNEQFF. The CDR3, as DNA: TGTGCCAGCAGTTTTAGGGGCGGACAGGGGGCTGGGAATGAGCAGTTCTTC.

This clonotype was counted at least ten times. The chain has TRBV29-1 and TRBJ2-3; TRBD2 aligns across 13 bases. The germline CDR1 and CDR2 sequences are SQVTM and ANQGSEA. Unmatched junction bases numbered 4, after V lost 4 bases and J lost 0 bases. This CDR3 contains 16 residues. The CDR3 is CSVVRTSGGSTDTQYF. The DNA of the CDR3 is TGCAGCGTTGTCCGGACTAGCGGGGGTAGCACAGATACGCAGTATTTT.

This clonotype was picked up many times. The CDR3 DNA is TGCGCCAGCAGCTTACAGGGGGAAGCGCAGTATTTT. This sequence encodes CASSLQGEAQYF. This sequence joins TRBV5-1 and TRBJ2-3, with TRBD1 matching 8 bases. The J segment lost 10 bases and the V segment lost 2 bases, leaving 3 bases of the junction unmatched. The germline V gene has CDR1 SGHRS and CDR2 YFSETQ. The CDR3 spans 12 residues.

This clonotype was counted ten times or more. The chain combines TRBV29-1 with TRBJ2-1; D call uncertain. Trimming removed 7 bases from V and 7 bases from J, with 11 bases in between. The CDR3 sequence is 11 residues long. CDR1 is SQVTM, CDR2 ANQGSEA, per germline. The DNA for the CDR3 is TGCAGCGGTCATATCTTAAATGAGCAGTTCTTC. Its translation: CSGHILNEQFF.

This clonotype was observed many times. This chain joins TRBV18 and TRBJ1-1; 7 positions match TRBD1. Trimming cost V 5 bases and J 4 bases; bases outside gene matches: 7. The CDR3 extends over 14 amino acids. Germline V lookup: CDR1 KGHSH, CDR2 LQKENI. The CDR3 nucleotides read TGTGCCAGCTCAGTGGGCCCAGGGGGCACTGAAGCTTTCTTT. Translated, it gives CASSVGPGGTEAFF.

This clonotype was detected ten times or more. The genes are TRBV13 and TRBJ1-3; D possibly corresponds to TRBD1 (5 bases). Germline loops: CDR1 PRHDT, CDR2 FYEKMQ (reference sequence). V lost 5 bases to trimming and J lost 3 bases, with 11 bases between them. The CDR3 consists of 14 residues. CDR3 bases: TGTGCCAGCAGCACCGGGACGGATGGAAACACCATATATTTT. This gives the protein CASSTGTDGNTIYF.

This clonotype occurred many times. V gene TRBV11-2 combines with J gene TRBJ2-1, with 9 bases that match TRBD1. Trimming at V came to 4 bases and at J to 1 base, leaving 2 bases not matched to a gene. The CDR3 runs to 15 residues. Germline loops: CDR1 SGHAT, CDR2 FQNNGV. CDR3 bases: TGTGCCAGCAGCTCGGACAGGGGATCCTACAATGAGCAGTTCTTC. Translating gives CASSSDRGSYNEQFF.

As to this clonotype: A single base separates this from a much larger clone, so it may be a read error. The J gene is TRBJ2-1, the V gene TRBV6-2 or TRBV6-3, with 10 positions matching TRBD1. This CDR3 has 15 residues. With 8 bases clipped from V and 9 bases from J, the junction kept 13 bases outside the gene matches. CDR1 is MNHEY, CDR2 SVGEGT, per germline. CDR3 coding DNA: TGTGCCAGCGGCCGCCGGGACAGGGGAAGCGGTGAGCAGTTCTTC. Encoded protein: CASGRRDRGSGEQFF.

Details on this clonotype: This may stem from a read error, because a much larger clone lies one nucleotide away. This rearrangement joins TRBV29-1 to TRBJ1-5, with D hard to call. The germline CDR1 and CDR2 sequences are SQVTM and ANQGSEA. The V gene lost 7 bases and the J gene lost 0 bases, with 10 bases spanning the gap. The length of the CDR3 is 13 residues. The CDR3 reads CSAIGGSNQPQHF. The CDR3 nucleotides read TGCAGCGCTATCGGTGGTAGCAATCAGCCCCAGCATTTT.